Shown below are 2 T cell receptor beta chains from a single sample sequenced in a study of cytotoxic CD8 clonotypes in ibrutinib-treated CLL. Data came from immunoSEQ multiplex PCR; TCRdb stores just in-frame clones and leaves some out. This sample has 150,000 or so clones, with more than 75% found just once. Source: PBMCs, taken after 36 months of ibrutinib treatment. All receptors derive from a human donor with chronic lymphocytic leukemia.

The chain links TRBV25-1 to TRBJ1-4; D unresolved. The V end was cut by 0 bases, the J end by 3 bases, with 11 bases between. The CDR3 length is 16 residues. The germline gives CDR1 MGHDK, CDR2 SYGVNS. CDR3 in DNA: TGTGCCAGCAGTGAATATTTGGCCGGGGCTAATGAAAAACTGTTTTTT. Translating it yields CASSEYLAGANEKLFF.

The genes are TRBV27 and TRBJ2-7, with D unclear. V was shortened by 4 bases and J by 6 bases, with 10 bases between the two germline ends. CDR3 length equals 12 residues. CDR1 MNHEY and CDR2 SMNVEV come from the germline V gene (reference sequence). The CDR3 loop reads CASSSSGIEQYF. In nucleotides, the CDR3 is TGTGCCAGCAGTTCCTCTGGTATCGAGCAGTACTTC.